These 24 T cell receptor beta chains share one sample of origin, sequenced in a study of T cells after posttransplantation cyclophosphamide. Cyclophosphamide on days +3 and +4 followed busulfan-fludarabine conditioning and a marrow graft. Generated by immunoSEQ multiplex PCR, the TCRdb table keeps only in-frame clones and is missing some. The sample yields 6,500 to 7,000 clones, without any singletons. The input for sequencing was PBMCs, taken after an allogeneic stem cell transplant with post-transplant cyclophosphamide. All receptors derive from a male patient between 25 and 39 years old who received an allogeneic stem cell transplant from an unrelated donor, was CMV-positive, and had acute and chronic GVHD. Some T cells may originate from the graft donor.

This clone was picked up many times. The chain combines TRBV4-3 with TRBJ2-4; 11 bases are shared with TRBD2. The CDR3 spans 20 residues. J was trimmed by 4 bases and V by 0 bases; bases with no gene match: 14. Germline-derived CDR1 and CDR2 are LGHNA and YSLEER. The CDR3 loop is CASSQDRGSGRVPMKNIQYF. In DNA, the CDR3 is TGCGCCAGCAGCCAAGATCGGGGTAGCGGGAGGGTTCCTATGAAAAACATTCAGTACTTC.

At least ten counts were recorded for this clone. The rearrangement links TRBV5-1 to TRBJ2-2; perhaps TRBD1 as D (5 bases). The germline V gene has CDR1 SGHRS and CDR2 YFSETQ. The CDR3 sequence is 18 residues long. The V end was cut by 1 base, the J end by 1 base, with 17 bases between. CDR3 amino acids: CASSLYGAGLVNTGELFF. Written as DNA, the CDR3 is TGCGCCAGCAGCTTGTATGGGGCAGGGTTGGTGAACACCGGGGAGCTGTTTTTT. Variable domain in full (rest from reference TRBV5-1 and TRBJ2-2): KAGVTQTPRYLIKTRGQQVTLSCSPISGHRSVSWYQQTPGQGLQFLFEYFSETQRNKGNFPGRFSGRQFSNSRSEMNVSTLELGDSALYLCASSLYGAGLVNTGELFFGEGSRLTVL.

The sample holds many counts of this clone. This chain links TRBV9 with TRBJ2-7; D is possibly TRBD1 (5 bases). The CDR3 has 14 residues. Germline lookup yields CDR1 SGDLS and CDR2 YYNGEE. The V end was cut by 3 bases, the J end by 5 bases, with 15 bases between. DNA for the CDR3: TGTGCCAGCAGCGGACCAGGGCTCCCTGACGAGCAGTACTTC. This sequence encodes CASSGPGLPDEQYF.

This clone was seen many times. The CDR3 DNA follows: TGTGCCAGCAGTGAATACGGAGGGGGCAGCGACGAGCAGTACTTC. It encodes CASSEYGGGSDEQYF. The chain links TRBV25-1 to TRBJ2-7; TRBD1 might be the D (7 bases). Germline V lookup: CDR1 MGHDK, CDR2 SYGVNS. The CDR3 sequence is 15 residues long. V lost 0 bases, J lost 5 bases, and 14 bases lay in between.

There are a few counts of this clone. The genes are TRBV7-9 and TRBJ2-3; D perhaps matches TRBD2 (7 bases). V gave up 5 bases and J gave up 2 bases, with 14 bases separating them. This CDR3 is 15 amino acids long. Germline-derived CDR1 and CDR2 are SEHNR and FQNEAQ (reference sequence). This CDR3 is CASSGEGGYTDTQYF. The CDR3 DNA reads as TGTGCCAGCAGCGGGGAGGGGGGTTACACAGATACGCAGTATTTT.

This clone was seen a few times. The CDR3 sequence is CASSLDLVGQFNSPLHF. In DNA form, the CDR3 reads TGTGCCAGCAGCTTAGATCTAGTCGGACAGTTCAATTCACCCCTCCACTTT. V usage is TRBV7-8 and J usage is TRBJ1-6; D is perhaps TRBD1 (6 bases). Trimming cost V 1 base and J 7 bases, with 17 bases left between them. The CDR3 spans 17 residues. In germline, CDR1 is SGHVS, CDR2 FQNEAQ. Full variable domain (remainder filled in from reference TRBV7-8 and TRBJ1-6): GAGVSQSPRYKVAKRGQDVALRCDPISGHVSLFWYQQALGQGPEFLTYFQNEAQLDKSGLPSDRFFAERPEGSVSTLKIQRTQQEDSAVYLCASSLDLVGQFNSPLHFGNGTRLTVT.

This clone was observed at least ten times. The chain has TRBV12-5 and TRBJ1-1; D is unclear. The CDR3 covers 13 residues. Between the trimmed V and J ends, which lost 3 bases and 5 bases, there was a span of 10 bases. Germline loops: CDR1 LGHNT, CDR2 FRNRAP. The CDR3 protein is CASGFVRGTEAFF. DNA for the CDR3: TGTGCTAGTGGTTTTGTACGAGGGACTGAAGCTTTCTTT.

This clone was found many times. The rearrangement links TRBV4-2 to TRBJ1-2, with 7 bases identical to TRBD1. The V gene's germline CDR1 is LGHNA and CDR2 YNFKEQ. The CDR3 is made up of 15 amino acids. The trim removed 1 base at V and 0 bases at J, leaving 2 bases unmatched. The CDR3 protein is CASSQGQGTNYGYTF. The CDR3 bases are TGTGCCAGCAGCCAAGGACAGGGCACTAACTATGGCTACACCTTC.

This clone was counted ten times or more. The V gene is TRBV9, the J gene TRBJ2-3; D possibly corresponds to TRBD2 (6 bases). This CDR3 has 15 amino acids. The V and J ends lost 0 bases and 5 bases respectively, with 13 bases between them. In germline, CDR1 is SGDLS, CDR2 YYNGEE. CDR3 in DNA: TGTGCCAGCAGCGTAGGGGGGGAGAACATAGATACGCAGTATTTT. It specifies CASSVGGENIDTQYF. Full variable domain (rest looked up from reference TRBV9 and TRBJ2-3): DSGVTQTPKHLITATGQRVTLRCSPRSGDLSVYWYQQSLDQGLQFLIQYYNGEERAKGNILERFSAQQFPDLHSELNLSSLELGDSALYFCASSVGGENIDTQYFGPGTRLTVL.

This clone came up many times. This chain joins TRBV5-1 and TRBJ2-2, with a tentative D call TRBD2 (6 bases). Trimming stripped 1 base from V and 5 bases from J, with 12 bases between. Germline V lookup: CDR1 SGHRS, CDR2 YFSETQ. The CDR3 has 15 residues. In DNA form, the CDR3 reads TGCGCCAGCAGCTTGACGGGGGACCCAACCGGGGAGCTGTTTTTT. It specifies CASSLTGDPTGELFF.

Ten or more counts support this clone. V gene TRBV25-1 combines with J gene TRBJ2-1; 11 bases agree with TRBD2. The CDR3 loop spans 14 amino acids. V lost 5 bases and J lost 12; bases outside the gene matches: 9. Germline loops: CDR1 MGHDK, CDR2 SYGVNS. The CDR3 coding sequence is TGTGCCAGCAGTACTAGCGGGAGAGGGGGTACGCAGTTCTTC. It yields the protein CASSTSGRGGTQFF.

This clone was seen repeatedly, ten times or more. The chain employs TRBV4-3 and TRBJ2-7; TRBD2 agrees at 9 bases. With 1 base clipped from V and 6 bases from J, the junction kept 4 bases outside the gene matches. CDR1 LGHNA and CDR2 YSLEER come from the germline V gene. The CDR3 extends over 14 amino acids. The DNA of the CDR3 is TGCGCCAGCAGCCAAGTGGCGGGAGGGCGCGAGCAGTACTTC. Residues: CASSQVAGGREQYF.

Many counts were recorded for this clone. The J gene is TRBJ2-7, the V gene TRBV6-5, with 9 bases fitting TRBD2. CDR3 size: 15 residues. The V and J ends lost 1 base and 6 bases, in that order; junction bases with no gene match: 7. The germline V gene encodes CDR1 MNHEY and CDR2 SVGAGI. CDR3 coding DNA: TGTGCCAGCAGTTACTTGCGGGAGGGCCATGGCGAGCAGTACTTC. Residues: CASSYLREGHGEQYF.

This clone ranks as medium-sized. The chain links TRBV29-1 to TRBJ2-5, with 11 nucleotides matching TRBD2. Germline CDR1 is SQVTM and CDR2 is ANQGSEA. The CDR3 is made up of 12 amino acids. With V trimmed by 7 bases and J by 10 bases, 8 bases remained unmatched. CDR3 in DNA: TGCAGCGCCGCCGGGACTAGCGGATTCCAGTACTTC. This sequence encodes CSAAGTSGFQYF.

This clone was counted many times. CDR3: CASSLGGAGAEQPQHF. The CDR3 DNA reads TGTGCCAGCAGCTTAGGTGGGGCAGGGGCTGAGCAGCCCCAGCATTTT. V is TRBV11-2 and J is TRBJ1-5; D possibly corresponds to TRBD1 (6 bases). Germline V gives CDR1 SGHAT, CDR2 FQNNGV. CDR3 length equals 16 residues. V was cut by 1 base and J by 7 bases, with 17 bases left in between. The complete variable domain, with remaining parts taken from reference TRBV11-2 and TRBJ1-5, reads EAGVAQSPRYKIIEKRQSVAFWCNPISGHATLYWYQQILGQGPKLLIQFQNNGVVDDSQLPKDRFSAERLKGVDSTLKIQPAKLEDSAVYLCASSLGGAGAEQPQHFGDGTRLSIL.

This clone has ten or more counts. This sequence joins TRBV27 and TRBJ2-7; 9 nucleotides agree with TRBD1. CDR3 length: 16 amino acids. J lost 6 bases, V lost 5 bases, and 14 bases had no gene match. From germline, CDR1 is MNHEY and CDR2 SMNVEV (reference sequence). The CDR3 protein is CASSRGTGQGPLEQYF. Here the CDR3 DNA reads TGTGCCAGCAGTCGGGGGACGGGACAGGGACCACTCGAGCAGTACTTC.

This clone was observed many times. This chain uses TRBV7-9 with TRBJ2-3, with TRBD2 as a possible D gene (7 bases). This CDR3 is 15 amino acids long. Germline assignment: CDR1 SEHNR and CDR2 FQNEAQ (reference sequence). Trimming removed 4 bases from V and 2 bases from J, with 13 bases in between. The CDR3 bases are TGTGCCAGCAGCTGGGAGGGGGGTTACACAGATACGCAGTATTTT. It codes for CASSWEGGYTDTQYF.

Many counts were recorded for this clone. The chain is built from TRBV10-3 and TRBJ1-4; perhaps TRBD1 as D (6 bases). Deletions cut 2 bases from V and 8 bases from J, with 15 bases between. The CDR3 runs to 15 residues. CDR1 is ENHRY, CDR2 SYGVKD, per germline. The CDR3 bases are TGTGCCATCAGTGAGACTTCAGGGGTTGGAGAAAAACTGTTTTTT. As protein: CAISETSGVGEKLFF.

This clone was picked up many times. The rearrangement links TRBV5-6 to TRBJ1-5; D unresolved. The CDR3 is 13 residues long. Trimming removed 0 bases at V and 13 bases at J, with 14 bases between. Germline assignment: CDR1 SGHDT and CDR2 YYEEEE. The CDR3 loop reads CASSLGSQSGQHF. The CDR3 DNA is TGTGCCAGCAGCTTGGGTAGTCAAAGCGGACAGCATTTT. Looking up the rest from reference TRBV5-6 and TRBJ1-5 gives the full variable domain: DAGVTQSPTHLIKTRGQQVTLRCSPKSGHDTVSWYQQALGQGPQFIFQYYEEEERQRGNFPDRFSGHQFPNYSSELNVNALLLGDSALYLCASSLGSQSGQHFGDGTRLSIL.

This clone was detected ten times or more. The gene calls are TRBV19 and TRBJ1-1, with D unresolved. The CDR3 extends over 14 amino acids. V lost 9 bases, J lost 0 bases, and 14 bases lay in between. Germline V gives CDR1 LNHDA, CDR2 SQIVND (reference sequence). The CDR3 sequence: CASAQSSLNTEAFF. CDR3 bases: TGTGCCAGCGCCCAGTCAAGTCTGAACACTGAAGCTTTCTTT.

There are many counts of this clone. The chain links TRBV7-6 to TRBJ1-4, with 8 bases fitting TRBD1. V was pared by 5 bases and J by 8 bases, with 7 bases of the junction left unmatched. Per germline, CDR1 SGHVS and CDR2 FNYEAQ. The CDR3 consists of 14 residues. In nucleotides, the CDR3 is TGTGCCAGCAGCCAAGGACAGGGCGGCGAAAAACTGTTTTTT. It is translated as CASSQGQGGEKLFF.

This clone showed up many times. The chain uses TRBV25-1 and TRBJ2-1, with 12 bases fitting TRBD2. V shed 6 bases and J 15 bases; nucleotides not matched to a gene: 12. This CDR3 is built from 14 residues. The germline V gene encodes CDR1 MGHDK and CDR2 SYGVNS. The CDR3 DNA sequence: TGTGCCAGCAGGGAAACTGGACTAGCGGGGATGTGGTTCTTC. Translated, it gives CASRETGLAGMWFF.

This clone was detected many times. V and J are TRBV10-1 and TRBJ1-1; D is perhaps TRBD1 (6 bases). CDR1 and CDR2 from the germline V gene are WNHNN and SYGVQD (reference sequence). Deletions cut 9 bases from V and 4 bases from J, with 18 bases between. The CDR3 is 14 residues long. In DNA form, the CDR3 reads TGCGCCAGTTTTCCGGGACAAAAGGGCACTGAAGCTTTCTTT. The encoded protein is CASFPGQKGTEAFF.

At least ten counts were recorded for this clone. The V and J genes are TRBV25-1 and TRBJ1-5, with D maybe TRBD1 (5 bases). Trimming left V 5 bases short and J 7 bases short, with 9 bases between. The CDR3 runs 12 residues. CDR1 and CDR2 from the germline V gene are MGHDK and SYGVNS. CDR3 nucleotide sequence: TGTGCCAGCAGTTGGGGACTCCAGCCCCAGCATTTT. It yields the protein CASSWGLQPQHF.